This T cell receptor beta chain was captured in a study of blood T cells in healthy people across ages. Study in general: Template switching captured about one barcoded beta molecule per two T cells. Broader study findings: Those diversity estimates obtained from one million T cells were thought to be underestimates. Possibly, changes in expanded clonotypes were confounded because donor CMV status was unknown.

CDR1 MGHRA and CDR2 YSYEKL come from the germline V gene. Trimming at V came to 0 bases and at J to 5 bases, leaving 8 bases not matched to a gene. The CDR3 has 16 amino acids. A second PCR of about 7 to 12 cycles used a sample-barcoded 5' primer and a J-beta primer mix. Sequencing of every sample gave 3 million or more CDR3-containing paired-end reads. TCRdb called the 5' RACE reads again in MiXCR, with one record for every CDR3 protein. The table has roughly 1,800,000 distinct CDR3 sequences, around half seen once; the top ten hold around 2.1%. The sample holds a few counts of this clonotype. The target antigen is unknown.

The origin of this receptor is a middle-aged woman in good health. The chain is built from TRBV4-1 and TRBJ2-5; TRBD1 aligns across 8 bases. The sample was blood. DNA of the CDR3: TGCGCCAGCAGCCAAGACGGGACAGGCAGGCCCGAGACCCAGTACTTC. Residues: CASSQDGTGRPETQYF.